This TCR beta chain is from a study of multiple sclerosis patients with progressive multifocal leukoencephalopathy. Study outcomes and limitations: Clones expanded at PML were already present before and during natalizumab.

Assay: immunoSEQ multiplex PCR; the TCRdb copy retains only in-frame clones and omits some. The sample yields roughly 30,000 clones, roughly 87% seen once. Per the germline V gene, CDR1 is SGHRS and CDR2 is YFSETQ. The germline V and J ends were trimmed by 0 bases and 3 bases, with 13 bases remaining between them. The CDR3 totals 17 residues. With regard to this clone: Its antigen remains unknown.

Indicated time point: time of PML onset. T3 blood samples were collected at the time of PML onset. J is TRBJ1-6 and V is TRBV5-1, with unresolved D. This TCR was sampled from a woman in her thirties or forties with progressive multifocal leukoencephalopathy. Material: PBMCs, obtained from a patient treated with natalizumab. For the CDR3, the DNA is TGCGCCAGCAGCTTGGCCTTCAACAGTGACTATAATTCACCCCTCCACTTT. It translates to CASSLAFNSDYNSPLHF.